Presented here are 25 T cell receptor beta chains from one specimen sequenced in a study of blood T cell repertoires in COVID-19. Only in-frame clones appear in the TCRdb table, and some are missing; sequencing was by immunoSEQ multiplex PCR. The sample lists around 140,000 clones, roughly 89% seen once, with about 4.5% in the top ten. Sequencing input: peripheral blood. The receptors here all came from a man in his fifties or sixties with COVID-19, enrolled during active disease.

CDR3 coding DNA: TGTGCCAGCAGCCCCTCCGTCTCCTCACCCCTCCACTTT. It encodes CASSPSVSSPLHF. The chain couples TRBV7-2 to TRBJ1-6; D unclear. Trimming removed 5 bases at V and 10 bases at J, with 12 bases between. The V gene's germline CDR1 is SGHTA and CDR2 FQGNSA. The CDR3 extends over 13 amino acids. The full variable domain, its missing parts supplied by reference TRBV7-2 and TRBJ1-6, is GAGVSQSPSNKVTEKGKDVELRCDPISGHTALYWYRQSLGQGLEFLIYFQGNSAPDKSGLPSDRFSAERTGGSVSTLTIQRTQQEDSAVYLCASSPSVSSPLHFGNGTRLTVT.

The chain employs TRBV5-1 and TRBJ1-5; unclear D gene. Per germline, CDR1 SGHRS and CDR2 YFSETQ. This CDR3 is built from 11 residues. Trimming took 4 bases from V and 4 from J, leaving 3 bases between them. This CDR3 reads CASSVNQPQHF. Here the CDR3 DNA reads TGCGCCAGCAGCGTAAATCAGCCCCAGCATTTT.

This chain joins TRBV6-5 and TRBJ2-7; 11 bases are shared with TRBD1. The CDR3 is 14 residues long. Germline CDR1 reads MNHEY; CDR2 reads SVGAGI. V shed 6 bases and J 5 bases; nucleotides not matched to a gene: 6. The CDR3 DNA reads TGTGCCAGCAGGCTCGGACAGGGGGCGGACGAGCAGTACTTC. Its translation is CASRLGQGADEQYF.

The chain employs TRBV6-1 and TRBJ2-3; TRBD2 agrees at 8 bases. After removal of 2 bases from V and 0 bases from J, the junction contained 4 bases not matched to a gene. CDR3 length equals 16 residues. From germline, CDR1 is MNHNS and CDR2 SASEGT. The CDR3 DNA sequence: TGTGCCAGCAGTGAACCTCAGCGGGGGAGCACAGATACGCAGTATTTT. Its protein is CASSEPQRGSTDTQYF.

This clone was counted once. V and J are TRBV3-1 (or the pseudogene TRBV3-2) and TRBJ1-2; 8 bases align to TRBD1. From germline, CDR1 is LGHDT and CDR2 YNNKEL (reference sequence). CDR3 size: 14 residues. Losses at the gene ends were 5 bases for V and 5 bases for J; bases not matched to a gene: 7. The CDR3 DNA sequence: TGTGCCAGCAGCTCCGGGACAGGTCTTTATGGCTACACCTTC. Translating gives CASSSGTGLYGYTF.

The chain recombines TRBV5-1 with TRBJ2-5; 10 positions agree with TRBD1. CDR1 is SGHRS, CDR2 YFSETQ, per germline. With V trimmed by 5 bases and J by 5 bases, 9 bases remained unmatched. This CDR3 is 15 amino acids long. The CDR3 sequence: CASRRDRGREETQYF. The CDR3 nucleotides read TGCGCCAGCAGACGCGACAGGGGGCGCGAGGAGACCCAGTACTTC. Full variable domain (rest looked up from reference TRBV5-1 and TRBJ2-5): KAGVTQTPRYLIKTRGQQVTLSCSPISGHRSVSWYQQTPGQGLQFLFEYFSETQRNKGNFPGRFSGRQFSNSRSEMNVSTLELGDSALYLCASRRDRGREETQYFGPGTRLLVL.

Written as DNA, the CDR3 is TGTGCCAGCTCAGCCGAGGTCCCCCCTAGCACAGATACGCAGTATTTT. It encodes CASSAEVPPSTDTQYF. V is TRBV18 and J is TRBJ2-3; D unresolved. The germline V gene encodes CDR1 KGHSH and CDR2 LQKENI. This CDR3 spans 16 amino acids. Deletions cut 5 bases from V and 0 bases from J, with 15 bases between.

The chain joins TRBV27 to TRBJ1-1; 8 bases fit TRBD1. The CDR3 contains 14 residues. Per germline, CDR1 MNHEY and CDR2 SMNVEV (reference sequence). The ends lost 3 bases at V and 2 bases at J; junction bases unmatched: 2. The CDR3 loop is CASSFDRGNTEAFF. In DNA, the CDR3 is TGTGCCAGCAGTTTTGACAGGGGTAACACTGAAGCTTTCTTT.

The V gene is TRBV5-4, the J gene TRBJ1-2; TRBD1 matches 12 bases. The CDR3 is made up of 14 amino acids. The V and J ends lost 4 bases and 6 bases, in that order; junction bases with no gene match: 4. In germline, CDR1 is SGHNT, CDR2 YYREEE (reference sequence). CDR3: CASSRGTGGDGYTF. The CDR3, as DNA: TGTGCCAGCAGCCGTGGGACAGGGGGCGATGGCTACACCTTC. The variable domain in full, completed from reference TRBV5-4 and TRBJ1-2, reads ETGVTQSPTHLIKTRGQQVTLRCSSQSGHNTVSWYQQALGQGPQFIFQYYREEENGRGNFPPRFSGLQFPNYSSELNVNALELDDSALYLCASSRGTGGDGYTFGSGTRLTVV.

The count of this clone is one. V usage is TRBV6-1 and J usage is TRBJ2-7, with D possibly being TRBD1 (7 bases). The V gene lost 7 bases and the J gene lost 0 bases, with 16 bases spanning the gap. The CDR3 is 15 residues long. The germline gives CDR1 MNHNS, CDR2 SASEGT. The CDR3 sequence is CASIPGGQSSYEQYF. The CDR3 coding sequence is TGTGCCAGCATTCCCGGGGGACAGAGCTCCTACGAGCAGTACTTC.

Details on this clone: Other nucleotide sequences in the sample specify the same CDR3. The chain carries TRBV5-8 and TRBJ2-7; 7 bases are a match to TRBD1. CDR3 length: 14 residues. Germline trimming cut 0 bases from V and 3 bases from J; bases unmatched to any gene: 3. The germline gives CDR1 SGHTS, CDR2 YDEGEE. The CDR3 DNA sequence: TGTGCCAGCAGCTTGGGACAGGGTGTCTACGAGCAGTACTTC. This codes for CASSLGQGVYEQYF.

This clone was detected once. CDR3 bases: TGTGCCAGCAGCTCGACGCTACAGGGACCACGTAATTCACCCCTCCACTTT. Protein: CASSSTLQGPRNSPLHF. The V and J genes are TRBV7-8 and TRBJ1-6; weak D call: TRBD1 (6 bases). CDR1 and CDR2 from the germline V gene are SGHVS and FQNEAQ. The ends were cut back, 4 bases at V and 6 bases at J, with 19 bases in the middle. The CDR3 consists of 17 residues.

V gene TRBV6-5 combines with J gene TRBJ2-1; D is unclear. The CDR3 runs 11 residues. V was trimmed by 0 bases and J by 9 bases, leaving 3 bases between them. Germline CDR1 MNHEY, CDR2 SVGAGI. CDR3 sequence: CASSYSREQFF. The CDR3, as DNA: TGTGCCAGCAGTTACTCCCGTGAGCAGTTCTTC.

The chain couples TRBV12-3 or TRBV12-4 to TRBJ2-7; tentatively, D is TRBD2 (6 bases). The CDR3 loop spans 12 amino acids. Trimming pared 6 bases from V and 7 bases from J, leaving 13 bases between. The CDR3 nucleotides read TGTGCCAGCAGCCTCAGTCGGGGGGAGCAGTACTTC. Translation gives CASSLSRGEQYF.

The chain links TRBV28 to TRBJ2-5; 11 positions match TRBD1. J was trimmed by 5 bases and V by 7 bases; bases with no gene match: 3. Germline V gives CDR1 MDHEN, CDR2 SYDVKM. This CDR3 is built from 13 residues. The CDR3 reads CASTRDRGETQYF. In nucleotides, the CDR3 is TGTGCCAGCACCCGGGACAGGGGGGAGACCCAGTACTTC.

This clone was seen only a few times. V and J are TRBV5-6 and TRBJ2-7; D remains ambiguous. The CDR3 has 12 amino acids. Germline assignment: CDR1 SGHDT and CDR2 YYEEEE. The ends were cut back, 4 bases at V and 4 bases at J, with 9 bases in the middle. The CDR3 loop is CASSIDTYEQYF. CDR3 sequence (DNA): TGTGCCAGCAGCATTGACACTTACGAGCAGTACTTC.

The chain combines TRBV7-9 with TRBJ2-7; D may be TRBD1 (6 bases). The V end was cut by 0 bases, the J end by 2 bases, with 14 bases between. The CDR3 extends over 16 amino acids. Germline V CDR1 and CDR2: SEHNR, FQNEAQ (reference sequence). Here the CDR3 DNA reads TGTGCCAGCAGCTTAGCGGTTGGTCAGGGGACCTACGAGCAGTACTTC. It is translated as CASSLAVGQGTYEQYF.

The chain has TRBV4-2 and TRBJ1-2; TRBD1 matches at 9 bases. The CDR3 consists of 16 residues. V gave up 4 bases and J gave up 6 bases; unmatched junction bases: 12. Germline loops: CDR1 LGHNA, CDR2 YNFKEQ. CDR3 bases: TGTGCCAGCAGCCCTGTAACAGGGGGCTGGAGGAATGGCTACACCTTC. Protein: CASSPVTGGWRNGYTF.

The rearrangement links TRBV5-1 to TRBJ2-1, with TRBD1 identical over 7 bases. The germline V gene has CDR1 SGHRS and CDR2 YFSETQ. The CDR3 has 16 amino acids. The V gene end was trimmed by 4 bases and the J gene end by 3 bases; junction bases not matched to a gene: 10. CDR3 sequence reads: CASSRDGTAYYNEQFF. CDR3 bases: TGCGCCAGCAGCCGAGATGGGACAGCCTACTACAATGAGCAGTTCTTC.

J is TRBJ2-7 and V is TRBV21-1; whether TRBD1, the table's D call, matches the DNA was not checked. TRBV21-1 is shown as a pseudogene. The CDR3 extends over 16 amino acids. The CDR3: CASSKPGQGYPYEQYF. CDR3 sequence (DNA): TGTGCCAGCAGCAAGCCGGGACAGGGATACCCTTACGAGCAGTACTTC.

The chain couples TRBV19 to TRBJ1-2, with D tentatively TRBD1 (6 bases). The CDR3 spans 14 residues. Germline CDR1 and CDR2: LNHDA and SQIVND (reference sequence). V lost 0 bases and J lost 8, with 13 bases in between. CDR3 in DNA: TGTGCCAGTAGTATAGAAAACAGGGACGTCGGCTACACCTTC. This translates into CASSIENRDVGYTF.

The gene calls are TRBV4-3 and TRBJ1-2; 8 nucleotides line up with TRBD1. The V and J ends lost 4 bases and 5 bases, in that order; junction bases with no gene match: 6. The CDR3 is made up of 14 amino acids. Germline V gives CDR1 LGHNA, CDR2 YSLEER. CDR3 nucleotides: TGCGCCAGCAGCCCAGGGGGCGTGAATTATGGCTACACCTTC. The encoded protein is CASSPGGVNYGYTF.

The chain couples TRBV5-1 to TRBJ2-1; a possible D gene is TRBD2 (5 bases). The CDR3 runs 16 residues. Germline CDR1 SGHRS, CDR2 YFSETQ. Deletions cut 0 bases from V and 2 bases from J, with 12 bases between. For the CDR3, the DNA is TGCGCCAGCAGCTTGGCCCCCCGGGGTCCCTACAATGAGCAGTTCTTC. This sequence encodes CASSLAPRGPYNEQFF.

The chain recombines TRBV6-1 with TRBJ1-1; 12 bases agree with TRBD1. After removal of 2 bases from V and 0 bases from J, the junction contained 10 bases not matched to a gene. The CDR3 has 19 residues. The germline V gene has CDR1 MNHNS and CDR2 SASEGT. The CDR3 nucleotides read TGTGCCAGCAGTGAAACAGGGGGGGACAGGGGGCCACTGAACACTGAAGCTTTCTTT. Residues: CASSETGGDRGPLNTEAFF.

The rearrangement uses TRBV19 and TRBJ1-2; 8 bases agree with TRBD1. The trim removed 3 bases at V and 3 bases at J, leaving 3 bases unmatched. Germline V gene sequence: CDR1 LNHDA, CDR2 SQIVND (reference sequence). The CDR3 is made up of 14 amino acids. The CDR3 DNA is TGTGCCAGTAGTATCGACAGGGGCGACTATGGCTACACCTTC. It yields the protein CASSIDRGDYGYTF.